The 12 T cell receptor beta chains in this list originate from one sample, sequenced in a study of cytomegalovirus exposure and HLA in healthy donors (TCRdb year 2017). Library preparation used the immunoSEQ multiplex PCR assay. For the multiplex PCR, a mixture combining 60 forward primers for TCR Vbeta segments and 13 reverse primers for TCR Jbeta segments was used. What TCRdb holds here is the immuneACCESS table cut down to in-frame rearrangements. Part of the clones is not present; checked against another copy, under half of the missing clones reflect an unresolved V gene, and the others are unexplained. The table for this sample shows tens of thousands of clones. The leading ten clones occupy around 12% of the sample. Source material: PBMCs. These receptors were collected from a man in his late teens or twenties in good health and CMV-seropositive.

The genes are TRBV28 and TRBJ1-1; 7 nucleotides line up with TRBD1. V trimming: 3 bases; J trimming: 2 bases; junction bases outside the gene matches: 12. Germline-derived CDR1 and CDR2 are MDHEN and SYDVKM. The CDR3 consists of 17 residues. The CDR3 region is CASSFSRGTATNTEAFF. CDR3 DNA sequence: TGTGCCAGCAGTTTTTCGCGAGGGACAGCCACCAACACTGAAGCTTTCTTT.

The rearrangement links TRBV7-3 to TRBJ2-1, with 9 bases fitting TRBD2. From germline, CDR1 is SGHTA and CDR2 FQGTGA. The CDR3 has 17 amino acids. V gave up 3 bases and J gave up 0 bases; unmatched junction bases: 6. For the CDR3, the DNA is TGTGCCAGCAGCTTTGGACTAGCGCCCGACTCCTACAATGAGCAGTTCTTC. Translated, it gives CASSFGLAPDSYNEQFF.

The J gene is TRBJ2-7, the V gene TRBV10-3; TRBD1 might be the D (5 bases). Germline lookup yields CDR1 ENHRY and CDR2 SYGVKD. Trimming stripped 0 bases from V and 4 bases from J, with 10 bases between. The CDR3 runs to 14 residues. The CDR3 spells CAISESAGSYEQYF. The DNA for the CDR3 is TGTGCCATCAGTGAGTCCGCAGGGTCTTACGAGCAGTACTTC.

The rearrangement joins TRBV5-1 to TRBJ1-6; D uncertain. V lost 5 bases and J lost 2, with 11 bases in between. The germline V gene encodes CDR1 SGHRS and CDR2 YFSETQ. The CDR3 consists of 15 residues. The CDR3 nucleotides are TGCGCCAGCAGATCCGGGGTTACCTATAATTCACCCCTCCACTTT. As protein: CASRSGVTYNSPLHF.

The chain joins TRBV6-1 to TRBJ2-7; D might be TRBD2 (5 bases). The V and J ends lost 8 bases and 4 bases respectively, with 18 bases between them. The CDR3 is 14 amino acids. Germline CDR1 and CDR2: MNHNS and SASEGT. The DNA for the CDR3 is TGTGCCAGCCTCTTGGAGGATTGGGCTTACGAGCAGTACTTC. Its translation is CASLLEDWAYEQYF.

The chain has TRBV19 and TRBJ1-1; D remains ambiguous. Deletions cut 6 bases from V and 8 bases from J, with 16 bases between. CDR1 LNHDA and CDR2 SQIVND come from the germline V gene (reference sequence). The CDR3 covers 13 residues. In DNA form, the CDR3 reads TGTGCCAGTAGCAATCTCCAGCGGGAAGAAGCTTTCTTT. It yields the protein CASSNLQREEAFF.

This chain connects TRBV9 to TRBJ2-2; 15 bases map to TRBD2. This CDR3 region has 16 residues. With V trimmed by 1 base and J by 8 bases, 3 bases remained unmatched. Looked up from germline, CDR1 is SGDLS and CDR2 is YYNGEE. CDR3 residues: CASSVQGLAGGGELFF. The DNA of the CDR3 is TGTGCCAGCAGCGTACAAGGACTAGCGGGAGGGGGGGAGCTGTTTTTT.

The chain recombines TRBV11-3 with TRBJ2-7, with D perhaps matching TRBD2 (6 bases). Germline CDR1 reads SGHNT; CDR2 reads YENEEA. Trimming left V 0 bases short and J 2 bases short, with 14 bases between. The CDR3 loop spans 16 amino acids. CDR3 residues: CASSLEKGGGTYEQYF. The CDR3 bases are TGTGCCAGCAGCTTAGAAAAGGGTGGCGGGACCTACGAGCAGTACTTC.

This chain links TRBV30 with TRBJ1-5; D may be TRBD1 (5 bases). The V and J ends lost 5 bases and 1 base respectively, with 9 bases between them. Looked up from germline, CDR1 is GTSNPN and CDR2 is SVGIG (reference sequence). CDR3 length equals 13 residues. The CDR3 here is CAWGRDSNQPQHF. Here the CDR3 DNA reads TGTGCCTGGGGGAGGGACAGCAATCAGCCCCAGCATTTT.

This sequence joins TRBV19 and TRBJ2-1; D possibly corresponds to TRBD2 (6 bases). The germline V and J ends were trimmed by 1 base and 9 bases, with 13 bases remaining between them. Germline V gene sequence: CDR1 LNHDA, CDR2 SQIVND (reference sequence). The CDR3 spans 14 residues. The CDR3 loop reads CASSIVGQGGEQFF. The CDR3, as DNA: TGTGCCAGTAGTATAGTTGGGCAGGGAGGTGAGCAGTTCTTC.

The J gene is TRBJ1-1, the V gene TRBV30, with D tentatively TRBD1 (6 bases). V was clipped by 6 bases and J by 3 bases, with 11 bases between them. The CDR3 spans 12 residues. Germline V CDR1 and CDR2: GTSNPN, SVGIG (reference sequence). CDR3 residues: CACQGLHTEAFF. The CDR3 coding sequence is TGTGCCTGCCAGGGGCTCCACACTGAAGCTTTCTTT.

The chain's CDR3 is CASSLGAGGPYNEQFF. In DNA form, the CDR3 reads TGTGCCAGCAGCTTAGGGGCGGGAGGGCCTTACAATGAGCAGTTCTTC. The genes are TRBV7-2 and TRBJ2-1; TRBD2 agrees at 9 bases. CDR3 length: 16 amino acids. Trimming cost V 1 base and J 4 bases; bases outside gene matches: 5. Germline assignment: CDR1 SGHTA and CDR2 FQGNSA.